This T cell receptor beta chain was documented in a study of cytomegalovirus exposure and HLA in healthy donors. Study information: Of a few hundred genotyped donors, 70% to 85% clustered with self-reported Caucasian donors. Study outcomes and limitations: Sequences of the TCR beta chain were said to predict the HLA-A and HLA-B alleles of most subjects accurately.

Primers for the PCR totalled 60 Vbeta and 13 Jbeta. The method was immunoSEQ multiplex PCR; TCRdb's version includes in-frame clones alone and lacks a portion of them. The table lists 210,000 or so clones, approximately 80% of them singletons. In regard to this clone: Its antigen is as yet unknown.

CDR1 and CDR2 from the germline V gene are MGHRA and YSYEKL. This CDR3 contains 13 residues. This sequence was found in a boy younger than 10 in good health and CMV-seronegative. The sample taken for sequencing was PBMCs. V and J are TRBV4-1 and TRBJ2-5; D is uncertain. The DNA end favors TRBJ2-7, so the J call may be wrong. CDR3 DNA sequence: TGCGCCAGCAGCCAAGGAGGCTCCTACGAGCAGTACTTC. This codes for CASSQGGSYEQYF.